What follows are 27 T cell receptor beta chains derived from one specimen sequenced in a study of CD8+CD57+ T cells in acquired aplastic anemia (dated by TCRdb to the late 2010s). Sequencing used an Illumina HiSeq 2000. Genomic DNA was used as template for profiling of TCR beta VDJ combinations and CDR3 sequences. TCRdb passed the public sequencing reads through fastp at Q25 and MiXCR, retaining productive beta sequences. Rows with a matching CDR3 protein are joined into one entry that keeps the most common DNA and genes. The sample table shows fewer than 200,000 distinct CDR3 sequences, and under 55% are seen once. The leading ten clones occupy over 0.95% of the sample. Flow cytometry had shown CD8+CD57+ cell expansion in the patients selected for sequencing. Sequencing was performed on sorted CD4+, CD8+, or CD8+CD57+ T cells (not recorded which) from PBMCs. The receptors stem from a human donor with aplastic anemia.

This clonotype has just a few counts. The CDR3 spells CASSPGTSGADTQYF. The CDR3 region has the DNA TGTGCCAGCAGCCCCGGGACTAGCGGGGCAGATACGCAGTATTTT. The chain recombines TRBV6-1 with TRBJ2-3, with TRBD2 identical over 13 bases. Germline values: CDR1 MNHNS, CDR2 SASEGT. The CDR3 consists of 15 residues. The V and J ends lost 6 bases and 4 bases, in that order; junction bases with no gene match: 4.

This clonotype was seen more than once but under ten times. The chain recombines TRBV7-9 with TRBJ1-4; weak D call: TRBD1 (5 bases). Germline-derived CDR1 and CDR2 are SEHNR and FQNEAQ (reference sequence). The V end lost 2 bases, the J end lost 3 bases, and 13 bases lay between the germline ends. This CDR3 spans 16 amino acids. The CDR3 nucleotides read TGTGCCAGCAGCTTACTCGCGGGGGAGGCTAATGAAAAACTGTTTTTT. This codes for CASSLLAGEANEKLFF.

V gene TRBV15 combines with J gene TRBJ2-1; 9 positions agree with TRBD2. The germline V gene has CDR1 LNHNV and CDR2 YYDKDF (reference sequence). V trimming: 3 bases; J trimming: 4 bases; junction bases outside the gene matches: 7. The CDR3 loop spans 16 amino acids. The CDR3 region is CATSSSVTSGYNEQFF. The CDR3 DNA sequence: TGTGCCACCAGCAGCTCCGTGACTAGCGGATACAATGAGCAGTTCTTC.

The chain has TRBV13 and TRBJ2-1; 16 nucleotides agree with TRBD2. CDR3 length: 19 amino acids. V dropped 5 bases and J dropped 1; count of bases not matched to a gene: 8. Germline loops: CDR1 PRHDT, CDR2 FYEKMQ (reference sequence). The CDR3 region has the DNA TGTGCCAGCAGCCCACGGGGGACTAGCGGGGGGGCATCCTACAATGAGCAGTTCTTC. Amino acid sequence: CASSPRGTSGGASYNEQFF.

V and J are TRBV6-1 and TRBJ1-2, with 8 bases identical to TRBD1. Germline-derived CDR1 and CDR2 are MNHNS and SASEGT. The CDR3 totals 15 residues. The junction had 11 bases not matched to a gene; V was cut back by 6 bases and J by 5 bases. The CDR3 sequence: CASSPGTGPGYGYTF. The DNA of the CDR3 is TGTGCCAGCAGCCCCGGGACAGGCCCCGGATATGGCTACACCTTC.

The CDR3 is CASSSVDRGDGDTQYF. Here the CDR3 DNA reads TGTGCCAGCAGCTCCGTCGACAGGGGAGATGGAGATACGCAGTATTTT. The chain joins TRBV3-1 to TRBJ2-3; 8 bases are a match to TRBD1. Germline CDR1 LGHDT, CDR2 YNNKEL (reference sequence). The V segment lost 5 bases and the J segment 5 bases; nucleotides outside the gene matches: 12. This CDR3 contains 16 residues.

The chain carries TRBV5-1 and TRBJ2-5; 10 bases align to TRBD1. V lost 1 base to trimming and J lost 6 bases; unmatched junction nucleotides: 6. Germline CDR1 reads SGHRS; CDR2 reads YFSETQ. This CDR3 region has 15 residues. This CDR3 reads CASSLSTGGLKTQYF. The CDR3 DNA follows: TGCGCCAGCAGCTTGTCGACAGGGGGCTTGAAGACCCAGTACTTC. The full variable domain, its missing parts supplied by reference TRBV5-1 and TRBJ2-5, is KAGVTQTPRYLIKTRGQQVTLSCSPISGHRSVSWYQQTPGQGLQFLFEYFSETQRNKGNFPGRFSGRQFSNSRSEMNVSTLELGDSALYLCASSLSTGGLKTQYFGPGTRLLVL.

The genes are TRBV19 and TRBJ1-5; no clear D. The V end lost 3 bases, the J end lost 5 bases, and 14 bases lay between the germline ends. Germline CDR1 is LNHDA and CDR2 is SQIVND (reference sequence). The CDR3 contains 15 residues. The CDR3 DNA sequence: TGTGCCAGTAGTATGGGTACTGGAATAGATCAGCCCCAGCATTTT. Its translation: CASSMGTGIDQPQHF.

CDR3 DNA: TGTGCCACCACGACTGCGTCGAGCACAGATACGCAGTATTTT. Protein product: CATTTASSTDTQYF. V is TRBV24-1 and J is TRBJ2-3; D unclear. The germline V gene encodes CDR1 KGHDR and CDR2 SFDVKD. Trimming shortened V by 8 bases and J by 0 bases, and 11 bases separated the two germline ends. The CDR3 has 14 amino acids.

This clonotype was found a few times. The chain is built from TRBV10-3 and TRBJ1-2, with TRBD1 matching 9 bases. The germline gives CDR1 ENHRY, CDR2 SYGVKD. The CDR3 consists of 15 residues. V dropped 0 bases and J dropped 6; count of bases not matched to a gene: 5. The DNA for the CDR3 is TGTGCCATCAGTGAGTCAATACAGGGGGCCGATGGCTACACCTTC. Protein sequence: CAISESIQGADGYTF.

This clonotype was counted at least ten times. The gene calls are TRBV4-2 and TRBJ1-6; D gene unclear. The germline V and J ends were trimmed by 5 bases and 0 bases, with 14 bases remaining between them. Germline CDR1 LGHNA, CDR2 YNFKEQ. CDR3 length: 17 residues. The CDR3, as DNA: TGTGCCAGCAGCAGATACAAGAGGAGCTCCTATAATTCACCCCTCCACTTT. It is translated as CASSRYKRSSYNSPLHF.

This clonotype occurred a few times. V gene TRBV20-1 combines with J gene TRBJ2-7, with D possibly matching TRBD2 (5 bases). Germline V gene lookup returns CDR1 DFQATT and CDR2 SNEGSKA (reference sequence). V lost 1 base to trimming and J lost 1 base, with 11 bases between them. The CDR3 is 14 residues long. The CDR3 coding sequence is TGCAGTGCTAGAGTGGGTAGCGCGTCCTACGAGCAGTACTTC. Translated: CSARVGSASYEQYF.

This clonotype was counted ten times or more. V gene TRBV7-6 combines with J gene TRBJ2-5; D is unresolved. V gave up 0 bases and J gave up 2 bases, with 13 bases separating them. Per germline, CDR1 SGHVS and CDR2 FNYEAQ. The CDR3 spans 16 residues. The CDR3 reads CASSLAWAALQETQYF. The CDR3 region has the DNA TGTGCCAGCAGCTTAGCGTGGGCAGCCCTTCAAGAGACCCAGTACTTC.

The chain uses TRBV20-1 and TRBJ2-3, with 9 bases matching TRBD1. The junction had 5 bases not matched to a gene; V was cut back by 6 bases and J by 4 bases. The CDR3 spans 13 residues. The germline V gene encodes CDR1 DFQATT and CDR2 SNEGSKA (reference sequence). CDR3 in amino acids: CSANRGLADTQYF. The CDR3 DNA sequence: TGCAGTGCGAACAGGGGGCTAGCAGATACGCAGTATTTT.

This clonotype was counted at least ten times. The chain links TRBV10-3 to TRBJ2-1, with TRBD2 as a possible D gene (5 bases). The CDR3 consists of 14 residues. CDR1 ENHRY and CDR2 SYGVKD come from the germline V gene. Trimming removed 7 bases at V and 4 bases at J, with 14 bases between. CDR3 in amino acids: CAITAREGYNEQFF. CDR3 in DNA: TGTGCCATCACCGCGAGGGAAGGTTACAATGAGCAGTTCTTC.

The gene calls are TRBV6-4 and TRBJ1-5, with TRBD1 matching 8 bases. The CDR3 sequence is 15 residues long. The trim removed 6 bases at V and 1 base at J, leaving 5 bases unmatched. The germline V gene encodes CDR1 MRHNA and CDR2 SNTAGT. The CDR3, as DNA: TGTGCCAGCAGCCAAACAGGGGGGAGCAATCAGCCCCAGCATTTT. Residues: CASSQTGGSNQPQHF.

V and J are TRBV20-1 and TRBJ1-1; 7 bases fit TRBD1. J lost 3 bases, V lost 3 bases, and 1 base had no gene match. CDR3 length equals 12 residues. CDR1 is DFQATT, CDR2 SNEGSKA, per germline (reference sequence). The CDR3 DNA reads TGCAGTGCTAGGGACAGGTACACTGAAGCTTTCTTT. Residues: CSARDRYTEAFF.

V usage is TRBV6-1 and J usage is TRBJ2-7; 10 nucleotides align to TRBD1. Germline V gives CDR1 MNHNS, CDR2 SASEGT. J gave up 2 bases and V 6 bases, and 7 bases lay outside the gene matches. The CDR3 is 15 residues long. Written as DNA, the CDR3 is TGTGCCAGCAGCCTCGTAGGGACAGGGGCCTACGAGCAGTACTTC. It translates to CASSLVGTGAYEQYF.

The gene calls are TRBV2 and TRBJ2-2; 10 positions agree with TRBD2. CDR1 is SNHLY, CDR2 FYNNEI, per germline. V was clipped by 6 bases and J by 5 bases; unmatched bases: 6. CDR3 size: 15 residues. CDR3 coding DNA: TGTGCCAGCAGGTTGGCTAGCGGGGGTACCGGGGAGCTGTTTTTT. This translates into CASRLASGGTGELFF. The whole variable domain, filled in from reference TRBV2 and TRBJ2-2, reads EPEVTQTPSHQVTQMGQEVILRCVPISNHLYFYWYRQILGQKVEFLVSFYNNEISEKSEIFDDQFSVERPDGSNFTLKIRSTKLEDSAMYFCASRLASGGTGELFFGEGSRLTVL.

In the case of this clonotype: This sequence may be a read error, since a much larger clone differs from it by one base. This sequence joins TRBV5-4 and TRBJ2-7; TRBD1 matches at 8 bases. Germline CDR1 is SGHNT and CDR2 is YYREEE (reference sequence). The CDR3 length is 15 residues. CDR3 nucleotide sequence: TGTGCCGGCAGGAACAGGGGGGAGAGCTCCTACGAGCAGTACTTC. Amino acid sequence: CAGRNRGESSYEQYF. The variable domain in full, completed from reference TRBV5-4 and TRBJ2-7, reads ETGVTQSPTHLIKTRGQQVTLRCSSQSGHNTVSWYQQALGQGPQFIFQYYREEENGRGNFPPRFSGLQFPNYSSELNVNALELDDSALYLCAGRNRGESSYEQYFGPGTRLTVT.

Ten or more counts support this clonotype. The chain links TRBV12-3 or TRBV12-4 to TRBJ1-2; 7 bases map to TRBD1. CDR3 size: 14 residues. Germline trimming cut 7 bases from V and 0 bases from J; bases unmatched to any gene: 5. The CDR3: CASTKQGTNYGYTF. The CDR3 DNA is TGTGCCAGCACCAAACAGGGGACTAACTATGGCTACACCTTC.

There are many counts of this clonotype. V usage is TRBV2 and J usage is TRBJ1-2; D possibly corresponds to TRBD1 (5 bases). The ends were cut back, 1 base at V and 4 bases at J, with 7 bases in the middle. The length of the CDR3 is 13 residues. The germline V gene encodes CDR1 SNHLY and CDR2 FYNNEI. DNA of the CDR3: TGTGCCAGCAGTGAAGGGGGCCTCTATGGCTACACCTTC. Translation: CASSEGGLYGYTF.

This clonotype appeared many times. V gene TRBV5-8 combines with J gene TRBJ2-2; a possible D gene is TRBD2 (6 bases). Germline CDR1 SGHTS, CDR2 YDEGEE. The CDR3 sequence is 15 residues long. The V and J ends lost 2 bases and 5 bases respectively, with 13 bases between them. CDR3 DNA: TGTGCCAGCAGCTTTCCCGGGGGTAAGACCGGGGAGCTGTTTTTT. It codes for CASSFPGGKTGELFF.

On this clonotype: This may be a read error, as it is one base from a much larger clone. V and J are TRBV9 and TRBJ2-2, with D perhaps given as TRBD1 or TRBD2 (5 bases each). The CDR3 has 14 residues. Germline CDR1 is SGDLS and CDR2 is YYNGEE. The CDR3 DNA sequence: TGTACCAGCAGCGTAGCATCCGGGGCAGGGGAGCTGTTTTTT. Its translation is CTSSVASGAGELFF. The variable domain in full, completed from reference TRBV9 and TRBJ2-2, reads DSGVTQTPKHLITATGQRVTLRCSPRSGDLSVYWYQQSLDQGLQFLIQYYNGEERAKGNILERFSAQQFPDLHSELNLSSLELGDSALYFCTSSVASGAGELFFGEGSRLTVL.

The table lists this clonotype with many counts. The J gene is TRBJ2-1, the V gene TRBV9, with a possible D match to TRBD2 (5 bases). CDR1 and CDR2 from the germline V gene are SGDLS and YYNGEE. This CDR3 region has 19 residues. V was pared by 0 bases and J by 8 bases, with 27 bases between. The CDR3 sequence is CASSVELRATLTPNYEQFF. DNA for the CDR3: TGTGCCAGCAGCGTAGAACTGCGGGCGACCCTTACCCCAAACTATGAGCAGTTCTTC.

This clonotype has a count of ten or more. The chain has TRBV2 and TRBJ1-1; D remains ambiguous. Trimming removed 11 bases at V and 0 bases at J, with 13 bases between. CDR1 and CDR2 (germline): SNHLY, FYNNEI. The CDR3 is 13 residues long. CDR3 amino acids: CACMKDLNTEAFF. The CDR3 DNA sequence: TGTGCCTGTATGAAGGATTTGAACACTGAAGCTTTCTTT.

This chain links TRBV10-1 with TRBJ1-1; D not certain. V lost 8 bases, J lost 1 base, and 11 bases lay in between. This CDR3 comprises 13 residues. Germline CDR1 is WNHNN and CDR2 is SYGVQD (reference sequence). CDR3 coding DNA: TGCGCCAGCTCCGCCCAAGGGAACACTGAAGCTTTCTTT. As protein: CASSAQGNTEAFF.